This TCR beta chain is from a study of identical twins. TCRdb passed the 5' RACE reads through MiXCR, listing each CDR3 protein once. The table has around 340,000 distinct CDR3 sequences, around 9% seen once; the top ten hold about 8.1%. Findings and limits, study-wide: Out-of-frame TCR alpha sharing in monozygotic twins exceeded recombination model predictions. Cord blood beta clonotypes that were abundant carried fewer insertions, and memory repertoires showed no such trend.

This clonotype has just a few counts. Its target is not known. This CDR3 comprises 12 residues. The germline V and J ends were trimmed by 6 bases and 6 bases, with 10 bases remaining between them. Germline V CDR1 and CDR2: SGHVS, FQNEAQ. The clonotype was recovered from a woman between 50 and 59 years old in good health. The sample consisted of naive T cells sorted from blood. This chain links TRBV7-8 with TRBJ2-3, with D maybe TRBD2 (5 bases). CDR3 DNA: TGTGCCAGCAGACCCCCGGGGGATACGCAGTATTTT. Encoded protein: CASRPPGDTQYF.